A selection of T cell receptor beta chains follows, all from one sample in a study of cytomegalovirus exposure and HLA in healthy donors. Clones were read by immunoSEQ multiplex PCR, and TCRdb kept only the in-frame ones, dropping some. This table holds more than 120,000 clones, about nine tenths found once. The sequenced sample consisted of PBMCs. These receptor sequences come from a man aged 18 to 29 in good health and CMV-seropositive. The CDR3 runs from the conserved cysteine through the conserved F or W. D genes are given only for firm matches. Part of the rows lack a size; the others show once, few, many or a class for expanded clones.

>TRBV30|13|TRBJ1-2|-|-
CAVGSGSYYGYTF
TGTGCCGTAGGTTCAGGGTCATACTATGGCTACACCTTC
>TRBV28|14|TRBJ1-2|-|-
CASTLAGHVYGYTF
TGTGCCAGCACCTTAGCGGGGCATGTCTATGGCTACACCTTC
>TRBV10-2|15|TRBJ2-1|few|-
CASSEVGGSGGEQFF
TGCGCCAGCAGTGAAGTTGGGGGGAGTGGTGGTGAGCAGTTCTTC
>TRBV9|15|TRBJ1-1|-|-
CASSVALGGVHEAFF
TGTGCCAGCAGCGTAGCTCTAGGAGGGGTCCATGAAGCTTTCTTT
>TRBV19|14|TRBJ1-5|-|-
CASSSRQLNQPQHF
TGTGCCAGTAGTTCTCGACAGTTGAATCAGCCCCAGCATTTT
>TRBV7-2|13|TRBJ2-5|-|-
CASSLWDKETQYF
TGTGCCAGCAGCTTGTGGGACAAGGAGACCCAGTACTTC
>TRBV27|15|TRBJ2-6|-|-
CASSLAGSGANVLTF
TGTGCCAGCAGTTTAGCGGGGTCGGGGGCCAACGTCCTGACTTTC
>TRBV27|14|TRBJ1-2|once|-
CASSFSWSSYGYTF
TGTGCCAGCAGTTTCTCGTGGAGTAGCTATGGCTACACCTTC
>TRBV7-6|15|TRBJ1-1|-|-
CASSLDLGQNTEAFF
TGTGCCAGCAGCTTAGACCTCGGACAGAACACTGAAGCTTTCTTT
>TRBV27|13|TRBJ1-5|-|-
CASSYGGRQPQHF
TGTGCCAGCAGTTACGGTGGGAGACAGCCCCAGCATTTT
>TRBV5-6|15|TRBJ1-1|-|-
CASSLQGTYYTEAFF
TGTGCCAGCAGCTTACAGGGAACCTATTACACTGAAGCTTTCTTT
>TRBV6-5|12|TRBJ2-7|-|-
CASRQGRYEQYF
TGTGCCAGCAGACAGGGAAGGTACGAGCAGTACTTC
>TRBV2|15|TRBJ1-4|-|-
CASSLDRPTNEKLFF
TGTGCCAGCAGTCTAGACAGGCCAACTAATGAAAAACTGTTTTTT
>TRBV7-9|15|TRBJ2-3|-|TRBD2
CASSLGAGGPDTQYF
TGTGCCAGCAGCTTAGGGGCGGGGGGGCCAGATACGCAGTATTTT
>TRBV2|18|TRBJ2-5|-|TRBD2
CASSATALLAVLGETQYF
TGTGCCAGCAGTGCCACGGCCCTACTAGCGGTACTTGGAGAGACCCAGTACTTC
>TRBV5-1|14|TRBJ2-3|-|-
CASSWDSFTDTQYF
TGCGCCAGCAGCTGGGACTCTTTCACAGATACGCAGTATTTT
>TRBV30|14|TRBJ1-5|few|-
CAWSGSRDYQPQHF
TGTGCCTGGAGTGGTTCCCGGGACTATCAGCCCCAGCATTTT
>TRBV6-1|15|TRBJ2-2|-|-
CASRNSQGSTGELFF
TGTGCCAGCAGAAACAGCCAAGGCAGCACCGGGGAGCTGTTTTTT
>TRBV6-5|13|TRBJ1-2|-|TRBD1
CASRQGAFGGYTF
TGTGCCAGCAGACAGGGGGCGTTTGGTGGCTACACCTTC
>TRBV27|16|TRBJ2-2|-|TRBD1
CASRDRPWLGTGELFF
TGTGCCAGCCGGGACAGGCCATGGCTAGGGACCGGGGAGCTGTTTTTT
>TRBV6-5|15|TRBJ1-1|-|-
CASSYDVWSWTEAFF
TGTGCCAGCAGTTATGATGTTTGGAGTTGGACTGAAGCTTTCTTT